This T cell receptor beta chain came from a study of blood T cell repertoires in COVID-19. The wider study: There were acute and convalescent COVID-19 samples, and they came from the United States, Italy and Spain. Nucleic acid was either cDNA or gDNA, and it came from T cells, B-cell-depleted T cells, or PBMCs.

Trimming stripped 6 bases from V and 1 base from J, with 15 bases between. Per the germline V gene, CDR1 is SQVTM and CDR2 is ANQGSEA. The CDR3 sequence is 14 residues long. Per the study methods: Amplification with reference gene primers provided the estimates of nucleated cell counts. Some clones are missing from TCRdb's copy, which holds only in-frame ones; the method was immunoSEQ multiplex PCR. V, J and clone size derive from that table, while D and trimming were established from the DNA sequence. The table includes a few hundred thousand clones, 80% to 90% detected once. The TCR was taken from a woman older than 75 with acute or convalescent COVID-19. Sequenced material: peripheral blood. The V call is TRBV29-1, the J call TRBJ1-1; TRBD1 is a possible D gene (5 bases). Written as DNA, the CDR3 is TGCAGCGTGGGGCCCTCATCCCAGAACACTGAAGCTTTCTTT. Protein sequence: CSVGPSSQNTEAFF.